This T cell receptor (beta chain) is from a study of T cell repertoires in cytomegalovirus infection. Study-wide background: Peptides in the study included HLA-C-restricted and HLA-B-restricted CMV epitopes.

TCRdb reanalysed the reads using MiXCR and keeps one entry per CDR3 protein. The table has approximately 110,000 distinct CDR3 sequences, roughly two fifths seen once. Notes on the study in general: Summed frequency of shared TCR beta families picked out CMV carriers who also had the relevant HLA. It was HLA-C-restricted CMV-specific TCR beta clonotypes that dominated the response ex vivo.

V lost 1 base and J lost 7, with 10 bases in between. CDR1 and CDR2 from the germline V gene are SGHTA and FQGNSA. This CDR3 has 13 residues. This clonotype was detected ten times or more. Its antigen is currently unknown. V usage is TRBV7-2 and J usage is TRBJ2-5, with D perhaps matching TRBD1 or TRBD2 (5 bases each). This specimen consisted of CD8+ T cells from cultured PBMCs, obtained from culture after CMV antigen stimulation. The TCR sequence derives from a human donor in good health (CMV status not recorded). Some clones in this sample may be carry-over from other donors' samples. The CDR3 DNA sequence: TGTGCCAGCAGCTTAGACCCTGGGGGGACCCAGTACTTC. Amino acid sequence: CASSLDPGGTQYF. The entire variable domain, with the rest obtained from reference TRBV7-2 and TRBJ2-5, is as follows: GAGVSQSPSNKVTEKGKDVELRCDPISGHTALYWYRQSLGQGLEFLIYFQGNSAPDKSGLPSDRFSAERTGGSVSTLTIQRTQQEDSAVYLCASSLDPGGTQYFGPGTRLLVL.